This TCR beta chain was profiled in a study of shared clonotypes between healthy human individuals. Germline CDR1 and CDR2: SGHRS and YFSETQ. V dropped 1 base and J dropped 4; count of bases not matched to a gene: 17. CDR3 size: 18 residues. Assay used: immunoSEQ multiplex PCR; TCRdb lists only in-frame clones, some missing. The sample records 800,000 to 1,200,000 clones, about 84% being singletons. The TCR sequence derives from a man aged 18 to 30 in good health. Some clones in this sample may be carry-over from other donors' samples. The sequenced sample consisted of memory CD4+ T cells from PBMCs. As for subset: CD45RA-negative fraction. This rearrangement joins TRBV5-1 to TRBJ2-7; 7 bases align to TRBD2. The CDR3 sequence: CASSLFPVAVGGVYEQYF. The CDR3, as DNA: TGCGCCAGCAGCTTGTTTCCGGTGGCAGTTGGGGGGGTATACGAGCAGTACTTC.